Shown below are 30 T cell receptor beta chains from a single sample sequenced in a study of T-cell reconstitution after alpha-beta-depleted transplantation in children. Preparation of the TCRbeta library used unique molecular identifiers. MiXCR was run by TCRdb on the PCR reads, yielding one entry per CDR3 protein. The table includes hundreds of thousands of distinct CDR3 sequences, 16% detected once. Specimen: PBMCs from the stem cell graft donor, collected from the stem cell graft. Source of these receptors: a human donor who donated a stem cell graft to a child with acute myeloid leukemia.

This clonotype was counted only a few times. The chain carries TRBV7-2 and TRBJ1-2; D not resolved. V dropped 3 bases and J dropped 1 base, with 6 bases sitting between them. The CDR3 loop spans 13 amino acids. The germline V gene encodes CDR1 SGHTA and CDR2 FQGNSA. The CDR3 protein is CASSFRDNYGYTF. The DNA of the CDR3 is TGTGCCAGCAGCTTCAGAGATAACTATGGCTACACCTTC.

This clonotype was picked up a small number of times. The rearrangement uses TRBV28 and TRBJ2-7, with 8 nucleotides matching TRBD1. The CDR3 runs to 13 residues. V was clipped by 5 bases and J by 5 bases; unmatched bases: 5. Germline CDR1 reads MDHEN; CDR2 reads SYDVKM. The CDR3 coding sequence is TGTGCCAGCAGTCGACAGGGGACGAACGAGCAGTACGTC. As protein: CASSRQGTNEQYV.

In this sample, this clonotype turned up a few times. The V gene is TRBV20-1, the J gene TRBJ1-1; 8 bases fit TRBD1. V shed 3 bases and J 0 bases; nucleotides not matched to a gene: 6. Germline V gene lookup returns CDR1 DFQATT and CDR2 SNEGSKA (reference sequence). This CDR3 has 15 residues. This chain's CDR3 is CSARGTGGLNTEAFF. CDR3 DNA sequence: TGCAGTGCTAGGGGGACAGGCGGTTTGAACACTGAAGCTTTCTTT.

This clonotype was counted ten times or more. The rearrangement joins TRBV20-1 to TRBJ1-1, with TRBD1 identical over 8 bases. There are 13 residues in the CDR3. CDR1 and CDR2 (germline): DFQATT, SNEGSKA (reference sequence). V gave up 3 bases and J gave up 4 bases; unmatched junction bases: 4. The CDR3 is CSASRGLGTEAFF. The CDR3 DNA sequence: TGCAGTGCTAGCAGGGGGCTCGGCACTGAAGCTTTCTTT.

This clonotype was recorded at least ten times. The chain recombines TRBV20-1 with TRBJ2-3; 7 nucleotides match TRBD2. The germline CDR1 and CDR2 sequences are DFQATT and SNEGSKA (reference sequence). The CDR3 runs 14 residues. V was clipped by 5 bases and J by 1 base; unmatched bases: 6. The CDR3: CSAGGERGTDTQYF. CDR3 DNA: TGCAGTGCTGGGGGGGAGCGGGGCACAGATACGCAGTATTTT.

This clonotype was detected many times. The chain joins TRBV5-1 to TRBJ2-2, with D perhaps TRBD2 (5 bases). Trimming took 0 bases from V and 5 from J, leaving 8 bases between them. There are 14 residues in the CDR3. The germline V gene has CDR1 SGHRS and CDR2 YFSETQ. Written as DNA, the CDR3 is TGCGCCAGCAGCTTGGTTGGGGAGACCGGGGAGCTGTTTTTT. Residues: CASSLVGETGELFF.

This clonotype occurred many times. The chain uses TRBV20-1 and TRBJ2-3; 8 nucleotides line up with TRBD2. Germline V gene data show CDR1 as DFQATT and CDR2 as SNEGSKA (reference sequence). The CDR3 spans 14 residues. The trim removed 6 bases at V and 4 bases at J, leaving 9 bases unmatched. CDR3 in DNA: TGCAGTGCGGTGACTAGCGTTTCGTCAGATACGCAGTATTTT. It specifies CSAVTSVSSDTQYF.

This clonotype was detected ten times or more. V gene TRBV5-1 combines with J gene TRBJ2-1, with unresolved D. Trimming left V 1 base short and J 2 bases short, with 16 bases between. Germline assignment: CDR1 SGHRS and CDR2 YFSETQ. The CDR3 loop spans 17 amino acids. CDR3 sequence reads: CASSLPYSNLAYNEQFF. Written as DNA, the CDR3 is TGCGCCAGCAGCTTGCCCTACTCTAACCTCGCCTACAATGAGCAGTTCTTC.

This chain joins TRBV4-1 and TRBJ1-1; D not certain. The CDR3 consists of 16 residues. Trimming stripped 0 bases from V and 0 bases from J, with 11 bases between. The germline gives CDR1 MGHRA, CDR2 YSYEKL. This CDR3 is CASSQDLEFMNTEAFF. The CDR3, as DNA: TGCGCCAGCAGCCAAGATTTGGAGTTCATGAACACTGAAGCTTTCTTT.

This chain uses TRBV6-5 with TRBJ2-1; D remains unclear. From germline, CDR1 is MNHEY and CDR2 SVGAGI. V was trimmed by 10 bases and J by 5 bases, leaving 12 bases between them. The CDR3 has 12 residues. This chain's CDR3 is CATGRSDNEQFF. The CDR3 DNA reads TGTGCCACCGGTCGGAGTGACAATGAGCAGTTCTTC.

This clonotype was seen many times. The rearrangement joins TRBV20-1 to TRBJ2-1; 9 bases align to TRBD2. Trimming removed 5 bases from V and 7 bases from J; junction bases left unmatched: 6. The CDR3 length is 13 residues. Germline V CDR1 and CDR2: DFQATT, SNEGSKA (reference sequence). The CDR3 reads CSAPGTSRNEQFF. The CDR3 region has the DNA TGCAGTGCTCCCGGGACTAGCCGTAATGAGCAGTTCTTC.

This clonotype was seen at least ten times. This chain links TRBV7-2 with TRBJ1-2, with D uncertain. CDR3 length: 15 residues. Looked up from germline, CDR1 is SGHTA and CDR2 is FQGNSA. The V end was cut by 1 base, the J end by 2 bases, with 11 bases between. The CDR3 bases are TGTGCCAGCAGCTTAGGCCGCACAGCAAACTATGGCTACACCTTC. As protein: CASSLGRTANYGYTF.

This clonotype has ten or more counts. This chain uses TRBV10-3 with TRBJ1-1; 7 bases map to TRBD1. The germline V gene encodes CDR1 ENHRY and CDR2 SYGVKD. Unmatched junction bases numbered 4, after V lost 3 bases and J lost 0 bases. This CDR3 is built from 15 residues. This CDR3 reads CAISDRDSMNTEAFF. The DNA of the CDR3 is TGTGCCATCAGTGATCGGGACAGTATGAACACTGAAGCTTTCTTT.

The table lists this clonotype with a few counts. The J gene is TRBJ2-5, the V gene TRBV7-2; D gene ambiguous. CDR1 SGHTA and CDR2 FQGNSA come from the germline V gene. Between the trimmed V and J ends, which lost 5 bases and 4 bases, there was a span of 11 bases. The CDR3 consists of 13 residues. The CDR3 region has the DNA TGTGCCAGCAGCGTGAACAGAAGAGAGACCCAGTACTTC. Translated: CASSVNRRETQYF. Using reference TRBV7-2 and TRBJ2-5 for the parts outside the CDR3, the full variable domain is GAGVSQSPSNKVTEKGKDVELRCDPISGHTALYWYRQSLGQGLEFLIYFQGNSAPDKSGLPSDRFSAERTGGSVSTLTIQRTQQEDSAVYLCASSVNRRETQYFGPGTRLLVL.

This clonotype was counted at least ten times. V usage is TRBV20-1 and J usage is TRBJ1-5; possibly TRBD1 for D (6 bases). V was clipped by 5 bases and J by 6 bases, with 14 bases between them. The CDR3 totals 13 residues. Per the germline V gene, CDR1 is DFQATT and CDR2 is SNEGSKA (reference sequence). This chain's CDR3 is CSALRDISQPQHF. CDR3 DNA: TGCAGTGCTCTCCGGGACATATCTCAGCCCCAGCATTTT.

A few counts support this clonotype. The gene calls are TRBV20-1 and TRBJ2-3, with D unresolved. Germline CDR1 and CDR2: DFQATT and SNEGSKA (reference sequence). Trimming removed 0 bases from V and 2 bases from J, with 9 bases in between. CDR3 length equals 14 residues. The DNA of the CDR3 is TGCAGTGCTAGAGATAAAGACTCCACAGATACGCAGTATTTT. Protein sequence: CSARDKDSTDTQYF.

The chain recombines TRBV20-1 with TRBJ1-2, with D hard to call. Germline V gene data show CDR1 as DFQATT and CDR2 as SNEGSKA (reference sequence). V gave up 1 base and J gave up 3 bases, with 9 bases separating them. The CDR3 covers 13 residues. The CDR3 spells CSARVRMDYGYTF. CDR3 nucleotides: TGCAGTGCTAGAGTTAGAATGGACTATGGCTACACCTTC.

This clonotype was observed a few times. A single base separates this from a much larger clone, so it may be a read error. The rearrangement uses TRBV3-1 and TRBJ2-1; D assignment may be TRBD1 or TRBD2 (6 bases each). The germline V gene has CDR1 LGHDT and CDR2 YNNKEL (reference sequence). The CDR3 is 18 amino acids. CDR3 amino acids: CACSGGVQQGSLYNEQFF. CDR3 DNA sequence: TGTGCCTGCAGTGGCGGGGTTCAACAGGGATCCCTCTACAATGAGCAGTTCTTC.

This clonotype turned up a few times. The chain links TRBV7-9 to TRBJ1-2, with TRBD1 as a possible D gene (5 bases). The V gene lost 3 bases and the J gene lost 3 bases, with 14 bases spanning the gap. This CDR3 spans 15 amino acids. CDR1 and CDR2 (germline): SEHNR, FQNEAQ (reference sequence). CDR3 sequence (DNA): TGTGCCAGCAGCTTGACGACGGGGACGGACTATGGCTACACCTTC. Its protein is CASSLTTGTDYGYTF.

This clonotype came up a few times. V gene TRBV20-1 combines with J gene TRBJ2-1; unclear D gene. The germline CDR1 and CDR2 sequences are DFQATT and SNEGSKA (reference sequence). V dropped 6 bases and J dropped 4 bases, with 10 bases sitting between them. The CDR3 has 12 amino acids. The CDR3 coding sequence is TGCAGTGCCGGTTTGGGGTACAATGAGCAGTTCTTC. Translated: CSAGLGYNEQFF.

V usage is TRBV7-2 and J usage is TRBJ1-1, with D perhaps matching TRBD1 (5 bases). The V and J ends lost 6 bases and 10 bases respectively, with 27 bases between them. In germline, CDR1 is SGHTA, CDR2 FQGNSA. This CDR3 region has 16 residues. The CDR3 DNA reads as TGTGCCAGCAGATTAAGGGGCGGAGAATGGTCGGTAAGAGCTTTCTTT. Translated: CASRLRGGEWSVRAFF. Full variable domain (missing parts from reference TRBV7-2 and TRBJ1-1): GAGVSQSPSNKVTEKGKDVELRCDPISGHTALYWYRQSLGQGLEFLIYFQGNSAPDKSGLPSDRFSAERTGGSVSTLTIQRTQQEDSAVYLCASRLRGGEWSVRAFFGQGTRLTVV.

In this sample, this clonotype turned up many times. The J gene is TRBJ1-6, the V gene TRBV20-1; D uncertain. The length of the CDR3 is 14 residues. In germline, CDR1 is DFQATT, CDR2 SNEGSKA (reference sequence). The DNA of the CDR3 is TGCAGCTATACCCCGGACTCCTATAATTCACCCCTCCACTTT. Translating it yields CSYTPDSYNSPLHF.

This clonotype was seen ten or more times. The chain links TRBV12-3 or TRBV12-4 to TRBJ2-5; the D is unclear. V was trimmed by 5 bases and J by 4 bases, leaving 11 bases between them. The CDR3 runs 13 residues. The CDR3 DNA reads as TGTGCCAGCAGTCCAAAGTCGAGAGAGACCCAGTACTTC. Translating gives CASSPKSRETQYF.

This chain links TRBV24-1 with TRBJ1-1; D possibly corresponds to TRBD1 (6 bases). Germline lookup yields CDR1 KGHDR and CDR2 SFDVKD. Trimming removed 4 bases at V and 4 bases at J, with 18 bases between. The CDR3 has 16 amino acids. Here the CDR3 reads CATSESTGRGATEAFF. DNA of the CDR3: TGTGCCACCAGTGAATCAACAGGGCGTGGAGCCACTGAAGCTTTCTTT.

This clonotype was detected ten times or more. V usage is TRBV6-4 and J usage is TRBJ2-5; the D gene is possibly TRBD2 (6 bases). Germline V gene lookup returns CDR1 MRHNA and CDR2 SNTAGT. With 6 bases removed from V and 4 bases from J, the gap between germline ends came to 24 bases. The CDR3 runs 17 residues. The CDR3 region has the DNA TGTGCCAGCAGCCCCACCGGGGGAGTTGAGGGAGGAGAGACCCAGTACTTC. Amino acids: CASSPTGGVEGGETQYF.

This rearrangement joins TRBV4-3 to TRBJ1-6; 8 bases fit TRBD1. CDR3 length: 18 residues. Trimming at V came to 0 bases and at J to 0 bases, leaving 4 bases not matched to a gene. CDR1 and CDR2 from the germline V gene are LGHNA and YSLEER. The CDR3 region has the DNA TGCGCCAGCAGCCAAGATCGGGACAGGAGCTCCTATAATTCACCCCTCCACTTT. Its protein product is CASSQDRDRSSYNSPLHF.

This clonotype was detected many times. The chain uses TRBV21-1 and TRBJ2-7. TRBV21-1 has pseudogene status. The CDR3 has 11 amino acids. CDR3 in DNA: TGTGCCAGCAGCAATCGGCCAGAGCAGTACGTC. It yields the protein CASSNRPEQYV.

In its sample, this clonotype was seen many times. V and J are TRBV10-2 and TRBJ1-3; a weak D match, TRBD1 (5 bases). The V end lost 0 bases, the J end lost 9 bases, and 12 bases lay between the germline ends. Germline values: CDR1 WSHSY, CDR2 SAAADI. The CDR3 spans 14 residues. The CDR3 DNA reads as TGCGCCAGCAGTGAGTCAGGGGACCGTGGCACCATATATTTT. Translation: CASSESGDRGTIYF.

This clonotype appeared many times. The chain combines TRBV7-9 with TRBJ1-1; possible D gene TRBD1, 5 bases. Germline V CDR1 and CDR2: SEHNR, FQNEAQ (reference sequence). The ends were cut back, 3 bases at V and 5 bases at J, with 10 bases in the middle. CDR3 length: 13 residues. CDR3: CASSFGGETEAFF. DNA for the CDR3: TGTGCCAGCAGCTTTGGGGGGGAAACTGAAGCTTTCTTT.

V is TRBV10-3 and J is TRBJ2-7; D is possibly TRBD2 (5 bases). V was cut by 2 bases and J by 7 bases, with 15 bases left in between. Germline loops: CDR1 ENHRY, CDR2 SYGVKD. The CDR3 is 14 amino acids. The chain's CDR3 is CAISEKDSPREQYV. The CDR3 DNA follows: TGTGCCATCAGTGAGAAGGACTCCCCGCGGGAGCAGTACGTC.